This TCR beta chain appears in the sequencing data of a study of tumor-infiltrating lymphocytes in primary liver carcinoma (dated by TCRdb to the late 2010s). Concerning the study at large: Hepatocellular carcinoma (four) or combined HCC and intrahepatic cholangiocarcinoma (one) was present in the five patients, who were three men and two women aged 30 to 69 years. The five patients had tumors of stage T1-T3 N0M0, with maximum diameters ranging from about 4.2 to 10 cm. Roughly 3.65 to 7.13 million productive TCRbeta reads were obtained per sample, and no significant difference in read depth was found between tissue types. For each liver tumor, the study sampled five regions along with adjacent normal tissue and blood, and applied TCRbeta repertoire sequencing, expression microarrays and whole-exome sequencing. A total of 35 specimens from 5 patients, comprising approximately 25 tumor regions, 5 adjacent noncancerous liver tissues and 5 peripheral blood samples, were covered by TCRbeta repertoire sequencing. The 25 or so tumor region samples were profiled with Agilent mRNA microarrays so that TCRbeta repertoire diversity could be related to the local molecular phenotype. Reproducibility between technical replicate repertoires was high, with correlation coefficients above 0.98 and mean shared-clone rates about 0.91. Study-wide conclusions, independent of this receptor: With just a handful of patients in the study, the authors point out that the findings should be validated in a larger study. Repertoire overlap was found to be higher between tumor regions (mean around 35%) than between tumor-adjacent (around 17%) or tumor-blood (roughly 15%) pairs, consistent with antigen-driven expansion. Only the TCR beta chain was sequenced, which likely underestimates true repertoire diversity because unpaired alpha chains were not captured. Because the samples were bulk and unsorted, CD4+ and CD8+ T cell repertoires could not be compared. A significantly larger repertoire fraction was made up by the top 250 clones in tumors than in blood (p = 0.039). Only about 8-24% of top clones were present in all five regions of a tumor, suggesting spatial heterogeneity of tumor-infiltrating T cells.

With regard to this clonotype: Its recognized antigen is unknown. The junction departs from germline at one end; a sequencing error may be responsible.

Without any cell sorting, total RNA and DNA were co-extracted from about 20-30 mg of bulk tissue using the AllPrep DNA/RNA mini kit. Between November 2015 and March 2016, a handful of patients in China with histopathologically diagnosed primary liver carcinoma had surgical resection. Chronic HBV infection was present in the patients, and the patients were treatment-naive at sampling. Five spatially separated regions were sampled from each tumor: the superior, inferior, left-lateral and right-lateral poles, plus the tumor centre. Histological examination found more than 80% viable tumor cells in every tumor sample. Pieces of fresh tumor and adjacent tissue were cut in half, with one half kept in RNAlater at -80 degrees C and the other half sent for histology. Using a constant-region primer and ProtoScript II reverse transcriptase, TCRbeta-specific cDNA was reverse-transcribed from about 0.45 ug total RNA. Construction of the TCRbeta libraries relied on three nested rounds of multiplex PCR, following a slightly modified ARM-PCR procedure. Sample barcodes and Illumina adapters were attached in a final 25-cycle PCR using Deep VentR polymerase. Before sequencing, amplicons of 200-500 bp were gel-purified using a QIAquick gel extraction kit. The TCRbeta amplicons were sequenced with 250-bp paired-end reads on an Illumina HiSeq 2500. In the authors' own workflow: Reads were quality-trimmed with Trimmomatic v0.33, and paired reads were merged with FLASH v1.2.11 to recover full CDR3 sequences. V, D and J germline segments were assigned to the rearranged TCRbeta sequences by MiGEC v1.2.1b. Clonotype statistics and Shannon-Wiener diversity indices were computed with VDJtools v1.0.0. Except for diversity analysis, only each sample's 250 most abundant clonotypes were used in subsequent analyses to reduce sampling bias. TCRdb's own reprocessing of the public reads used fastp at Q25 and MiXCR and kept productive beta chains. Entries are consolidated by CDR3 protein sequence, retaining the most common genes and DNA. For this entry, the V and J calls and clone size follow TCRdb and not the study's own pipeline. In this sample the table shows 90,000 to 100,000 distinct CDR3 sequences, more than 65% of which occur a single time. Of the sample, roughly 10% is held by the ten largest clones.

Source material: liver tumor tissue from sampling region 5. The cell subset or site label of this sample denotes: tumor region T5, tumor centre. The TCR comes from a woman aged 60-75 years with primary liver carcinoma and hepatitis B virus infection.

The DNA sequence reads TGTACCAGCAGTTTACTTTTCCGGTCGGGGAGCTACACCTTC. It translates to CTSSLLFRSGSYTF. Recombination linked TRBV12-3 or TRBV12-4 to TRBJ1-2; too little of a D gene remains to name it. From its cysteine to its phenylalanine, the CDR3 spans 14 amino acids. CDR3 DNA only is kept here, 42 bases in frame from base 1.